These T cell receptor beta chains were read from a single sample in a study of blood T cell repertoires in COVID-19. TCRdb's copy holds only in-frame clones and misses some; the assay was immunoSEQ multiplex PCR. Found here are 200,000 or so clones, roughly 80% of them singletons; the top ten hold 10%. Material: peripheral blood. Receptors originate from a woman over 75 with acute or convalescent COVID-19. Each CDR3 is given with its conserved first and last residue. A D gene is named only where the DNA matches it firmly. Some rows mark clone size as missing; the rest say once, few, many or name a class of expanded clone.

TRBD2	TRBJ2-1	TRBV30	-	CAATSGGLYNEQFF	TGTGCTGCGACTAGCGGGGGCCTCTACAATGAGCAGTTCTTC
-	TRBJ2-1	TRBV10-3	once	CAISESKGRSYNEQFF	TGTGCCATCAGTGAGTCGAAAGGGAGATCCTACAATGAGCAGTTCTTC
-	TRBJ1-1	TRBV30	few	CAWREVNTEAFF	TGTGCCTGGAGGGAGGTGAACACTGAAGCTTTCTTT
TRBD1	TRBJ2-5	TRBV9	few	CASSSGQGAWETQYF	TGTGCCAGCAGCTCTGGACAGGGGGCTTGGGAGACCCAGTACTTC
-	TRBJ1-2	TRBV7-2	-	CASSPLGDLTGYGYTF	TGTGCCAGCAGCCCCCTAGGAGATCTAACTGGCTATGGCTACACCTTC
TRBD1	TRBJ2-7	TRBV30	-	CAWSEDRGDEQYF	TGTGCCTGGAGTGAAGACAGGGGCGACGAGCAGTACTTC
TRBD1	TRBJ2-3	TRBV10-3	-	CAIMRDRGPADTQYF	TGTGCCATCATGAGGGACAGGGGGCCGGCAGATACGCAGTATTTT
TRBD2	TRBJ2-3	TRBV7-2	-	CASSITSGGSFADTQYF	TGTGCCAGCAGCATTACATCAGGCGGGAGCTTTGCAGATACGCAGTATTTT
-	TRBJ1-5	TRBV6-1	-	CASSEGNPFGNQPQHF	TGTGCCAGCAGTGAAGGGAATCCTTTCGGGAATCAGCCCCAGCATTTT
-	TRBJ1-5	TRBV6-2/TRBV6-3	-	CASSYPRGSNQPQHF	TGTGCCAGCAGTTACCCCCGGGGGAGCAATCAGCCCCAGCATTTT